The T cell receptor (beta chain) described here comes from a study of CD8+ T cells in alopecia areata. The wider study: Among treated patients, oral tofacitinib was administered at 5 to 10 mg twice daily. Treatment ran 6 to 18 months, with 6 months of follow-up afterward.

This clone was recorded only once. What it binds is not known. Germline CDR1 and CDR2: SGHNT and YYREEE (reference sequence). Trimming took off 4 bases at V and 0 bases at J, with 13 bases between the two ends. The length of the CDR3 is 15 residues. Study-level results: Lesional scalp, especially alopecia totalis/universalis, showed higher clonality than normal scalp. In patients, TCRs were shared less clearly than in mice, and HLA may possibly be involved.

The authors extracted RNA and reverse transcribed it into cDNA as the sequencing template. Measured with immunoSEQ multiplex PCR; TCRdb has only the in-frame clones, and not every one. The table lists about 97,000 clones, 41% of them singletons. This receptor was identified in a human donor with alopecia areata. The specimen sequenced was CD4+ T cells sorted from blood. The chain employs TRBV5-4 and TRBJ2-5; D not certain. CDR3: CASSPDPGYQETQYF. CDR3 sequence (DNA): TGTGCCAGCAGCCCGGATCCCGGGTACCAAGAGACCCAGTACTTC.